This passage covers 25 T cell receptor beta chains from one sample sequenced in a study of blood T cell repertoires in COVID-19 (dated by TCRdb to 2020 to 2022). Receptors were amplified or captured by the immunoSEQ multiplex PCR assay. TCRdb limited this immuneACCESS table to in-frame rearrangements with V and J called. A share of clones is missing; checked studies link under half to unresolved V genes, and the rest is unexplained. A total of about 240,000 clones appear in this sample, around four fifths of them only once. The ten largest clones represent just under 6.5% of the sample. Sequenced sample: peripheral blood. The receptors were sampled from an older woman with active or convalescent COVID-19.

The chain carries TRBV11-3 and TRBJ2-5; D is unresolved. The V end lost 0 bases, the J end lost 4 bases, and 6 bases lay between the germline ends. This CDR3 contains 13 residues. The germline CDR1 and CDR2 sequences are SGHNT and YENEEA. The CDR3 bases are TGTGCCAGCAGCTTAGATCAGGCAGAGACCCAGTACTTC. Protein product: CASSLDQAETQYF.

The V call is TRBV4-1, the J call TRBJ2-2, with D possibly being TRBD1 (6 bases). The CDR3 runs to 17 residues. CDR1 is MGHRA, CDR2 YSYEKL, per germline. V was cut by 3 bases and J by 3 bases, with 17 bases left in between. The CDR3 DNA reads TGCGCCAGCAGCCATATGATACAGGGTTACCACACCGGGGAGCTGTTTTTT. It translates to CASSHMIQGYHTGELFF.

CDR3 loop: CASSDGTRQETQYF. The CDR3 DNA is TGCGCCAGCAGCGACGGGACTAGGCAAGAGACCCAGTACTTC. The genes are TRBV5-1 and TRBJ2-5; 8 positions match TRBD2. Germline V CDR1 and CDR2: SGHRS, YFSETQ. The CDR3 sequence is 14 residues long. Trimming took 4 bases from V and 2 from J; bases not matched to a gene: 4.

The chain combines TRBV19 with TRBJ2-4; D may be TRBD1 (6 bases). Trimming took off 6 bases at V and 3 bases at J, with 15 bases between the two ends. CDR3 length: 15 residues. Germline CDR1 and CDR2: LNHDA and SQIVND (reference sequence). CDR3 sequence: CASSPQGGGKNIQYF. The CDR3 region has the DNA TGTGCCAGTAGCCCACAGGGTGGGGGCAAAAACATTCAGTACTTC.

The chain links TRBV6-4 to TRBJ1-2, with TRBD1 identical over 9 bases. Trimming at V came to 0 bases and at J to 4 bases, leaving 6 bases not matched to a gene. The CDR3 runs to 16 residues. Germline values: CDR1 MRHNA, CDR2 SNTAGT. The CDR3 sequence: CASSDSRQGEVYGYTF. CDR3 nucleotide sequence: TGTGCCAGCAGTGACTCTAGACAGGGGGAGGTCTATGGCTACACCTTC.

V and J are TRBV2 and TRBJ1-6; 10 bases agree with TRBD1. The V gene end was trimmed by 6 bases and the J gene end by 9 bases; junction bases not matched to a gene: 8. The CDR3 length is 15 residues. CDR1 SNHLY and CDR2 FYNNEI come from the germline V gene. The CDR3 loop is CASRDDRGPGSPLHF. The CDR3 region has the DNA TGTGCCAGCAGGGACGACAGGGGGCCCGGTTCACCCCTCCACTTT.

This clone was detected once. This sequence joins TRBV30 and TRBJ1-1, with D maybe TRBD1 (6 bases). Between the trimmed V and J ends, which lost 0 bases and 3 bases, there was a span of 11 bases. CDR3 length: 14 amino acids. CDR1 and CDR2 from the germline V gene are GTSNPN and SVGIG (reference sequence). The CDR3 DNA follows: TGTGCCTGGAGTGTAGGGACAAGGGACACTGAAGCTTTCTTT. Translation gives CAWSVGTRDTEAFF.

The chain has TRBV10-2 and TRBJ2-1; 11 bases line up with TRBD2. Germline CDR1 WSHSY, CDR2 SAAADI. J lost 5 bases, V lost 3 bases, and 3 bases had no gene match. This CDR3 has 15 amino acids. The DNA for the CDR3 is TGCGCCAGCAGTGACTTAGCGGGGGGGAACAATGAGCAGTTCTTC. Its translation: CASSDLAGGNNEQFF.

The V and J genes are TRBV4-1 and TRBJ2-1; D remains unclear. Trimming took off 3 bases at V and 0 bases at J, with 21 bases between the two ends. Germline V gene data show CDR1 as MGHRA and CDR2 as YSYEKL. This CDR3 contains 19 residues. CDR3 coding DNA: TGCGCCAGCAGCCACGTCTTTAGTTTTGGAGCGAGCTCCTACAATGAGCAGTTCTTC. The encoded protein is CASSHVFSFGASSYNEQFF.

This clone was counted a single time. The chain is built from TRBV29-1 and TRBJ2-5; maybe TRBD2 (7 bases). CDR1 and CDR2 (germline): SQVTM, ANQGSEA. The CDR3 totals 15 residues. The germline V and J ends were trimmed by 4 bases and 5 bases, with 20 bases remaining between them. The CDR3 nucleotides are TGCAGCGTTGCCCGGGCGGGGGCCAGCGGGGAGACCCAGTACTTC. Its translation: CSVARAGASGETQYF.

The chain recombines TRBV28 with TRBJ1-2; 8 bases are shared with TRBD1. CDR3 length equals 13 residues. V gave up 3 bases and J gave up 8 bases; unmatched junction bases: 5. Germline V lookup: CDR1 MDHEN, CDR2 SYDVKM. CDR3 coding DNA: TGTGCCAGCAGTTTTTGGGGACAGGAGGGCTACACCTTC. Translated, it gives CASSFWGQEGYTF.

CDR3: CASSVGITGEQYF. In DNA form, the CDR3 reads TGTGCCAGCAGCGTAGGTATTACGGGCGAGCAGTACTTC. The V gene is TRBV9, the J gene TRBJ2-7; D is unresolved. V gave up 0 bases and J gave up 6 bases, with 10 bases separating them. This CDR3 is 13 amino acids long. CDR1 and CDR2 from the germline V gene are SGDLS and YYNGEE.

The chain is built from TRBV24-1 and TRBJ2-3; the match to TRBD1 covers 11 bases. The CDR3 covers 16 residues. The J segment lost 3 bases and the V segment lost 4 bases, leaving 5 bases of the junction unmatched. The germline gives CDR1 KGHDR, CDR2 SFDVKD. The CDR3 reads CATSEPDRGPTDTQYF. The CDR3 region has the DNA TGTGCCACCAGTGAACCGGACAGGGGGCCGACAGATACGCAGTATTTT.

The chain joins TRBV11-2 to TRBJ1-3; D gene uncertain. This CDR3 spans 15 amino acids. CDR1 and CDR2 from the germline V gene are SGHAT and FQNNGV. Trimming stripped 8 bases from V and 4 bases from J, with 18 bases between. CDR3 coding DNA: TGTGCCAGCTACTGGCGGGTCAGTTCGGGAAACACCATATATTTT. It is translated as CASYWRVSSGNTIYF.

V is TRBV28 and J is TRBJ2-1; 9 bases align to TRBD1. The CDR3 is 16 amino acids. Germline-derived CDR1 and CDR2 are MDHEN and SYDVKM. The J segment lost 8 bases and the V segment lost 4 bases, leaving 12 bases of the junction unmatched. The CDR3 sequence: CASSSSSGTGFDEQFF. The CDR3 DNA is TGTGCCAGCAGTTCTTCCTCGGGGACAGGGTTCGATGAGCAGTTCTTC.

The chain has TRBV19 and TRBJ2-1; 13 nucleotides match TRBD2. Germline values: CDR1 LNHDA, CDR2 SQIVND (reference sequence). The CDR3 is 17 amino acids. V was pared by 9 bases and J by 6 bases, with 14 bases of the junction left unmatched. CDR3 coding DNA: TGTGCCAGCCAGGGACTAGCGGGAAATGGTATAGTCAATGAGCAGTTCTTC. Amino acids: CASQGLAGNGIVNEQFF.

The rearrangement links TRBV6-6 to TRBJ1-6; 10 bases map to TRBD1. CDR3 length: 15 amino acids. V shed 6 bases, J shed 5 bases, and the junction held 4 bases outside the gene matches. The germline V gene encodes CDR1 MNHNY and CDR2 SVGAGI (reference sequence). The DNA of the CDR3 is TGTGCCAGCAGGGGGACAGGGGCAGATAATTCACCCCTCCACTTT. Its protein is CASRGTGADNSPLHF.

This chain uses TRBV12-3 or TRBV12-4 with TRBJ1-3; no definite D call. The CDR3 extends over 12 amino acids. V shed 5 bases and J shed 2 bases, with 4 bases lying between them. CDR3 sequence reads: CASSPPGNTIYF. For the CDR3, the DNA is TGTGCCAGCAGTCCTCCTGGAAACACCATATATTTT.

This clone appeared a few times. The chain joins TRBV18 to TRBJ2-7, with 9 bases fitting TRBD1. This CDR3 has 15 amino acids. Trimming took 3 bases from V and 0 from J; bases not matched to a gene: 3. Germline loops: CDR1 KGHSH, CDR2 LQKENI. Here the CDR3 reads CASSPGQGISYEQYV. CDR3 in DNA: TGTGCCAGCTCACCGGGACAGGGAATCTCCTACGAGCAGTACGTC.

V is TRBV6-6 and J is TRBJ2-7, with 9 bases matching TRBD2. Germline V gene sequence: CDR1 MNHNY, CDR2 SVGAGI (reference sequence). The ends lost 8 bases at V and 0 bases at J; junction bases unmatched: 8. The CDR3 runs 15 residues. The CDR3 DNA follows: TGTGCCAGCCTAGGGGCGGGAGGGGCCTCCTACGAGCAGTACTTC. This translates into CASLGAGGASYEQYF.

This chain links TRBV5-4 with TRBJ2-1, with 7 bases identical to TRBD1. This CDR3 has 13 residues. Germline CDR1 reads SGHNT; CDR2 reads YYREEE (reference sequence). With 1 base clipped from V and 6 bases from J, the junction kept 1 base outside the gene matches. The CDR3, as DNA: TGTGCCAGCAGCTTGCCAGGGGGCAATGAGCAGTTCTTC. It encodes CASSLPGGNEQFF.

The chain has TRBV24-1 and TRBJ1-2; D call uncertain. This CDR3 is 13 amino acids long. Germline V gene sequence: CDR1 KGHDR, CDR2 SFDVKD. Trimming pared 1 base from V and 2 bases from J, leaving 4 bases between. CDR3 region: CATSDFQNYGYTF. The DNA for the CDR3 is TGTGCCACCAGTGATTTCCAAAACTATGGCTACACCTTC.

This rearrangement joins TRBV11-2 to TRBJ1-6; no reliable D call. Looked up from germline, CDR1 is SGHAT and CDR2 is FQNNGV. V lost 1 base to trimming and J lost 7 bases, with 11 bases between them. The CDR3 totals 15 residues. As DNA, the CDR3 is TGTGCCAGCAGCTTAGCTGGACCGGGAAATTCACCCCTCCACTTT. The encoded protein is CASSLAGPGNSPLHF.

This chain uses TRBV3-1 (or the pseudogene TRBV3-2) with TRBJ1-2, with D perhaps matching TRBD1 (5 bases). V was cut by 1 base and J by 7 bases, with 13 bases left in between. Germline CDR1 is LGHDT and CDR2 is YNNKEL (reference sequence). This CDR3 has 14 amino acids. CDR3 amino acids: CASSQVPGLLGYTF. CDR3 DNA: TGTGCCAGCAGCCAAGTCCCGGGACTCCTTGGCTACACCTTC.

The chain couples TRBV10-3 to TRBJ2-7, with 11 bases fitting TRBD2. Losses at the gene ends were 5 bases for V and 5 bases for J; bases not matched to a gene: 2. CDR3 length: 13 residues. Germline lookup yields CDR1 ENHRY and CDR2 SYGVKD. The CDR3 loop is CAISPTSGNEQYF. CDR3 DNA: TGTGCCATCAGTCCGACTAGCGGGAACGAGCAGTACTTC.